This T cell receptor (beta chain) was documented in a study of blood T cell repertoires in COVID-19 (dated by TCRdb to about 2020). As for the study more broadly: Samples from collaborators originated in the United States, Italy and Spain and spanned both the acute and convalescent phases of COVID-19. The repertoires were released in a freely available public database intended as a resource for research on the immune response to SARS-CoV-2. The material from the prospective study consisted of cDNA or gDNA derived from T cells, B-cell-depleted T cells, or PBMCs. Where available, HLA class I and class II types were taken from metadata supplied by the sample provider and were not determined by assay-based typing. The samples were drawn from the first 160 participants of the ongoing ImmuneRACE study and from 950 to 1,500 subjects provided by 6 global collaborators. Subjects who had been exposed to COVID-19, were actively infected with it, or had recovered from it provided the deeply sampled blood TCRbeta repertoires that made up the dataset. The sample metadata nearly always contained a de-identified subject ID, COVID-19 status, age in years and sex.

V lost 1 base and J lost 8 bases, and the count of bases not matched to a germline gene is 10. Taken from the germline V gene, the CDR1 and CDR2 loops are MGHRA and YSYEKL. There are 16 amino acids in the CDR3, from cysteine to phenylalanine inclusive. The kept DNA is CDR3 alone, 48 bases in frame from the first base. Each collaborating institution followed its own protocols to collect whole blood in K2EDTA tubes. Collaborator samples were shipped for TCRbeta analysis as frozen whole blood, isolated PBMCs, or DNA extracted from either sample type. This clone was seen a handful of times. Its antigen target is currently unknown. Per-nucleotide qualities are absent, and no much larger clonotype sits a single base away. TCRbeta CDR3 regions were amplified from genomic DNA by means of the immunoSEQ Assay, a bias-controlled multiplex PCR. Turning to the authors' computational methods: Within the assay, amplification of reference gene primers was used to estimate how many nucleated cells each sample contained. To quantify the absolute abundance of each unique TCRbeta CDR3 rearrangement, sequence reads were collapsed and filtered. Productive Simpson clonality was computed per sample as the square root of Simpson's diversity index over productive rearrangements. TCRdb holds this immuneACCESS table with in-frame rearrangements only. Some clones are missing; in checked studies, unresolved V genes explain under half, and the rest has no known cause. That table supplies the V and J calls and clone size; D and trimming were determined from the DNA. This sample gives some 200,000 clones in total; 84% of them show up just once. The top ten constitute around 13% of the sample.

General findings and caveats noted by the study authors: The quantity of clinical and demographic metadata differed by source and by participant and was supplied without curation.

The sample taken for sequencing was peripheral blood. The clonotype comes from a human donor in a cohort sampled during active COVID-19. The chain employs TRBV4-1 and TRBJ2-3, and 9 junction bases match TRBD1. The sequenced DNA: TGCGCCAGCAGCCAAGTTAGAAACAGGGGGCTCGGTACGCAGTATTTT. Protein translation: CASSQVRNRGLGTQYF.